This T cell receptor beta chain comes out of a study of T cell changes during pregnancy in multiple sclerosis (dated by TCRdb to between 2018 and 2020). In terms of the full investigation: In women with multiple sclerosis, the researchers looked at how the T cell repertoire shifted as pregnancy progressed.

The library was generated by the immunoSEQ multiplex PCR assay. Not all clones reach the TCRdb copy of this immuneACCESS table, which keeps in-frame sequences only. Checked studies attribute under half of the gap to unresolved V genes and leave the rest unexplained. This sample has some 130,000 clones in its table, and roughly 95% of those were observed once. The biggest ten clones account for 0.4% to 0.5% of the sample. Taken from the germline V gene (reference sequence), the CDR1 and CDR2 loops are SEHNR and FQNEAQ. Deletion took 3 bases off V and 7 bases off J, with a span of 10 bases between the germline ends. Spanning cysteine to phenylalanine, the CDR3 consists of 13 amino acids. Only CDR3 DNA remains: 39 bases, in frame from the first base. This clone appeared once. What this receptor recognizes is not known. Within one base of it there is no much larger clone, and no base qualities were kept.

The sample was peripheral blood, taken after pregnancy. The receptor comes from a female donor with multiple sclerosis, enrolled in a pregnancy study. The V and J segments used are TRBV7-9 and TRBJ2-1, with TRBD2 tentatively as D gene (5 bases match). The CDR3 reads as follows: CASSFGIQNEQFF. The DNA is TGTGCCAGCAGCTTCGGGATTCAAAATGAGCAGTTCTTC.